One sample yielded the 13 T cell receptor beta chains listed below, sequenced in a study of blood T cells in healthy people across ages (dated by TCRdb to 2013 to 2016). Library creation used 5' RACE. The run used an Illumina HiSeq 2500. The second PCR ran for about 7 to 11 cycles and used a J-beta primer mix along with a sample-barcoded 5' primer. Starting from the raw public reads, TCRdb applied fastp trimming at Q25, assembled clones with MiXCR and retained in-frame beta chains. Every entry covers one CDR3 protein and lists the most common genes and DNA from its rows. The sample table contains about 1.5 million distinct CDR3 sequences; only one count was recorded for about 40% of them. The ten biggest clones cover under 8% of the sample. Material for sequencing was blood. The receptors shown here come from a woman in her late teens or twenties in good health.

This chain connects TRBV12-3 or TRBV12-4 to TRBJ1-5, with 8 bases fitting TRBD1. After removal of 7 bases from V and 2 bases from J, the junction contained 7 bases not matched to a gene. The CDR3 sequence is 15 residues long. The CDR3 DNA reads TGTGCCAGCACTAAGGACAGGGTGGGCAATCAGCCCCAGCATTTT. Translation: CASTKDRVGNQPQHF.

This rearrangement joins TRBV12-3 or TRBV12-4 to TRBJ1-4, with D possibly matching TRBD1 (5 bases). CDR3 length: 16 amino acids. V was cut by 7 bases and J by 4 bases, with 19 bases left in between. CDR3 DNA sequence: TGTGCCAGCACGTCTAGCTCCAGGGCTGTTAATGAAAAACTGTTTTTT. Encoded protein: CASTSSSRAVNEKLFF.

This clonotype appeared a few times. The DNA for the CDR3 is TGTGCCACCAGTGATCCGGGACAGGGGTCCGGGGAGCTGTTTTTT. Translating gives CATSDPGQGSGELFF. This chain uses TRBV24-1 with TRBJ2-2; 10 nucleotides match TRBD1. The CDR3 totals 15 residues. The ends lost 3 bases at V and 6 bases at J; junction bases unmatched: 3. CDR1 is KGHDR and CDR2 is SFDVKD in the germline V gene.

For this clonotype: A read error may explain this, as a much larger clone is one base away. This chain uses TRBV12-3 or TRBV12-4 with TRBJ2-3; D remains unclear. Trimming took off 6 bases at V and 6 bases at J, with 7 bases between the two ends. This CDR3 is 11 amino acids long. CDR3 protein: CASRVRDTQYF. The CDR3 nucleotides are TGTGCCAGCAGAGTCCGGGATACGCAGTATTTT.

The chain carries TRBV4-3 and TRBJ2-7; the D gene could be TRBD1 or TRBD2 (6 bases each). Germline V gives CDR1 LGHNA, CDR2 YSLEER. The CDR3 is 13 amino acids. V lost 3 bases to trimming and J lost 6 bases, with 12 bases between them. The CDR3 DNA is TGCGCCAGCAGCCATTCACAGGGAGGCGAGCAGTACTTC. Translation gives CASSHSQGGEQYF.

The chain has TRBV10-2 and TRBJ2-5, with 8 bases that match TRBD2. The CDR3 spans 17 residues. The junction had 19 bases not matched to a gene; V was cut back by 10 bases and J by 3 bases. Looked up from germline, CDR1 is WSHSY and CDR2 is SAAADI. CDR3 nucleotide sequence: TGCGCCACCTACGGGGGCGATAGCGGGGATTGGAAAGAGACCCAGTACTTC. It is translated as CATYGGDSGDWKETQYF.

This clonotype was picked up a small number of times. The rearrangement links TRBV24-1 to TRBJ2-3; tentatively, D is TRBD1 or TRBD2 (5 bases each). Trimming removed 2 bases from V and 6 bases from J, with 26 bases in between. This CDR3 comprises 19 residues. Germline lookup yields CDR1 KGHDR and CDR2 SFDVKD. CDR3 DNA: TGTGCCACCAGTGATTCTCCCTGGGGGTCTGTCATGGCCACGGATACGCAGTATTTT. Translated: CATSDSPWGSVMATDTQYF.

This rearrangement joins TRBV6-1 to TRBJ1-1; D remains unclear. The CDR3 contains 14 residues. The germline V and J ends were trimmed by 3 bases and 3 bases, with 11 bases remaining between them. Germline values: CDR1 MNHNS, CDR2 SASEGT. The CDR3: CASSEGVAYTEAFF. CDR3 coding DNA: TGTGCCAGCAGTGAGGGTGTGGCGTACACTGAAGCTTTCTTT.

The V call is TRBV6-2 or TRBV6-3, the J call TRBJ1-6; D is possibly TRBD1 (5 bases). CDR3 length: 15 amino acids. In germline, CDR1 is MNHEY, CDR2 SVGEGT. Trimming shortened V by 6 bases and J by 9 bases, and 18 bases separated the two germline ends. This CDR3 is CASRPQGVVGSPLHF. CDR3 bases: TGTGCCAGCAGACCTCAGGGTGTCGTCGGTTCACCCCTCCACTTT.

The chain employs TRBV20-1 and TRBJ2-7; no reliable D call. The CDR3 totals 11 residues. Trimming took off 3 bases at V and 7 bases at J, with 10 bases between the two ends. Per the germline V gene, CDR1 is DFQATT and CDR2 is SNEGSKA (reference sequence). The CDR3 sequence: CSASRSNEQYF. In DNA, the CDR3 is TGCAGTGCTAGTCGCAGCAATGAGCAGTACTTC.

Only a few counts were recorded for this clonotype. The chain employs TRBV6-5 and TRBJ2-3; TRBD2 agrees at 9 bases. Looked up from germline, CDR1 is MNHEY and CDR2 is SVGAGI. Unmatched junction bases numbered 2, after V lost 0 bases and J lost 1 base. This CDR3 has 16 residues. DNA for the CDR3: TGTGCCAGCAGTTACTCGAGGACTAGCGGCACAGATACGCAGTATTTT. Its translation: CASSYSRTSGTDTQYF.

The chain recombines TRBV27 with TRBJ2-4; D gene ambiguous. The CDR3 is made up of 16 amino acids. Germline-derived CDR1 and CDR2 are MNHEY and SMNVEV (reference sequence). The germline V and J ends were trimmed by 8 bases and 0 bases, with 17 bases remaining between them. Written as DNA, the CDR3 is TGTGCCAGCGCAAAAGGAGCCCAACTAGCCAAAAACATTCAGTACTTC. Its protein product is CASAKGAQLAKNIQYF.

The chain recombines TRBV6-6 with TRBJ1-4; TRBD1 matches at 9 bases. The CDR3 sequence is 15 residues long. Germline values: CDR1 MNHNY, CDR2 SVGAGI (reference sequence). With V trimmed by 2 bases and J by 7 bases, 5 bases remained unmatched. The CDR3 region is CASSYRQGGVEKLFF. In nucleotides, the CDR3 is TGTGCCAGCAGTTACCGACAGGGGGGTGTTGAAAAACTGTTTTTT.